The sequence of this T cell receptor (beta chain) was determined in a study of spatial heterogeneity in lung cancer. Overall study: Combinations of a unique TCR and a UMI were tallied in raw reads, and on average each appeared more than ten times.

The CDR3 runs 14 residues. Germline V lookup: CDR1 SGHTA, CDR2 FQGNSA. Trimming removed 5 bases from V and 2 bases from J, with 12 bases in between. Every individual TCR cDNA molecule carried its own unique molecular identifier, which allowed correction of PCR and sequencing errors. TCRdb itself ran the 5' RACE reads through MiXCR, one entry per CDR3 protein. The data contain 20,000 to 25,000 distinct CDR3 sequences, about 4.5% of them singletons. As to time point: sample taken at primary tumor resection. Unsorted whole RNA from tumor, nontumor lung or frozen PBMC underwent sequencing. This clonotype has ten or more counts.

The clonotype comes from a male donor with early-stage non-small cell lung cancer. The chain links TRBV7-2 to TRBJ1-2; no firm D call. The material sequenced was PBMCs, taken at surgery. Written as DNA, the CDR3 is TGTGCCAGCAGCCCAAGGACCGCAAACTATGGCTACACCTTC. Amino acids: CASSPRTANYGYTF.